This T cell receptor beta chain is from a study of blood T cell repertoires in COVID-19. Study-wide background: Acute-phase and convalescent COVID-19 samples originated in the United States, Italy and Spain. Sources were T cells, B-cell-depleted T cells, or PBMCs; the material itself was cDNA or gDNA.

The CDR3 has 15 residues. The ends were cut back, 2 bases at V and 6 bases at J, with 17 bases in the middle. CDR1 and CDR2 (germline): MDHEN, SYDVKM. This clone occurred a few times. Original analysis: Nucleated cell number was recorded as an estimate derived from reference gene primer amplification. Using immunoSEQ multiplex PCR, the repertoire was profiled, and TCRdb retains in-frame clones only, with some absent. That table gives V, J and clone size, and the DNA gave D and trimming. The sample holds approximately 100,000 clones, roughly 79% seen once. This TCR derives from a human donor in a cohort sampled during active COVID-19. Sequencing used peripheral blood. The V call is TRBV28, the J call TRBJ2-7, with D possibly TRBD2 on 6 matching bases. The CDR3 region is CASSLGRDFRGEQYF. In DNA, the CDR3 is TGTGCCAGCAGTTTAGGTAGGGACTTCCGGGGCGAGCAGTACTTC.